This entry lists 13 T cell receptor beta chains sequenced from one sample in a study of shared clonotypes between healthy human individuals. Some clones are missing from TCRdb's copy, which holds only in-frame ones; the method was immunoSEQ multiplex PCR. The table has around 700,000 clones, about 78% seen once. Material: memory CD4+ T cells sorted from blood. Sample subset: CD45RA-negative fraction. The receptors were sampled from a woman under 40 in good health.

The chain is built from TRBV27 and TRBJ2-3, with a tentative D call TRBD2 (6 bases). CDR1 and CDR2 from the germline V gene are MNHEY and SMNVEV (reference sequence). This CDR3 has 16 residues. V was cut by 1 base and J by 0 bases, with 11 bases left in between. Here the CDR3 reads CASSLLRESSTDTQYF. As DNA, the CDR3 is TGTGCCAGCAGTTTATTACGGGAGAGTAGCACAGATACGCAGTATTTT.

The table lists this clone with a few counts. The CDR3 coding sequence is TGTGCCTGGAACCCAAAGGTGATTTACGAGCAGTACTTC. This codes for CAWNPKVIYEQYF. This sequence joins TRBV30 and TRBJ2-7; D is unclear. CDR3 length: 13 residues. The germline V gene encodes CDR1 GTSNPN and CDR2 SVGIG (reference sequence). The ends were cut back, 4 bases at V and 4 bases at J, with 14 bases in the middle.

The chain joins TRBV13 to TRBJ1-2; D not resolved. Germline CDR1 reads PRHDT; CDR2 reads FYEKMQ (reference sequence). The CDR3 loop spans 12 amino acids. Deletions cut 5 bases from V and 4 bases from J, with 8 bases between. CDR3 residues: CASSQSGYGYTF. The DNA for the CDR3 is TGTGCCAGCAGCCAGTCGGGCTATGGCTACACCTTC.

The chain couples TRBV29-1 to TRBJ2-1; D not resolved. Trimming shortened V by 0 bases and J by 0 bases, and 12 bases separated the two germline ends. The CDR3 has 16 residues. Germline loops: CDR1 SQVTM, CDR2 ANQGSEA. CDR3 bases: TGCAGCGTTGAAGAGGGCGCTAGGAGCTCCTACAATGAGCAGTTCTTC. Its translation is CSVEEGARSSYNEQFF.

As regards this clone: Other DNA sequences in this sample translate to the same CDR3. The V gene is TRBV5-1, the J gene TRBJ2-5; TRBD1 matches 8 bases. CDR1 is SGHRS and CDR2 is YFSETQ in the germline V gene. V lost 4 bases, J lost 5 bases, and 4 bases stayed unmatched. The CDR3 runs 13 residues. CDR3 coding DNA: TGCGCCAGCAGCAATCAGGGGGCGGAGACCCAGTACTTC. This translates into CASSNQGAETQYF.

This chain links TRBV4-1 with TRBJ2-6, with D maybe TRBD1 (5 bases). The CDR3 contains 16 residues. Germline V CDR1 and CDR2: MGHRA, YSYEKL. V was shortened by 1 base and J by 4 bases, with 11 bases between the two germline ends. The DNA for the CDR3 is TGCGCCAGCAGCCAAGCTGGGGCTCCAGGGGCCAACGTCCTGACTTTC. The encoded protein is CASSQAGAPGANVLTF.

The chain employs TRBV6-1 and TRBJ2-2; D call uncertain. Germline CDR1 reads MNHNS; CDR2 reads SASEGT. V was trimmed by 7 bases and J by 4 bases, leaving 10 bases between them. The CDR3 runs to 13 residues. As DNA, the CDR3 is TGTGCCAGCACCCCAGGAGTCACCGGGGAGCTGTTTTTT. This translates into CASTPGVTGELFF.

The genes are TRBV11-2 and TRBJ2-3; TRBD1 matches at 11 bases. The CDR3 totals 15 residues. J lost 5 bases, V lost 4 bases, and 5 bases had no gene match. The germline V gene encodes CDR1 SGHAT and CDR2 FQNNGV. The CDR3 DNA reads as TGTGCCAGCAGCTCCGGACAGGGGGCAGGAGATACGCAGTATTTT. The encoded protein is CASSSGQGAGDTQYF.

The CDR3 DNA sequence: TGTGCCAGCAGCCCGGCGACTAGCGCACGCACAGATACGCAGTATTTT. This codes for CASSPATSARTDTQYF. The chain has TRBV5-4 and TRBJ2-3; TRBD2 matches 8 bases. There are 16 residues in the CDR3. CDR1 is SGHNT and CDR2 is YYREEE in the germline V gene (reference sequence). The V and J ends lost 4 bases and 1 base, in that order; junction bases with no gene match: 8.

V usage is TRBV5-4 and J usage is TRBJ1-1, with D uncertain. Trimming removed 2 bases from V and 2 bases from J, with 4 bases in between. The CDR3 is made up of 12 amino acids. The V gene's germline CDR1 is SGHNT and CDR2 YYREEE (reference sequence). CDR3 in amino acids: CASSFPNTEAFF. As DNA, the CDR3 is TGTGCCAGCAGCTTCCCTAACACTGAAGCTTTCTTT.

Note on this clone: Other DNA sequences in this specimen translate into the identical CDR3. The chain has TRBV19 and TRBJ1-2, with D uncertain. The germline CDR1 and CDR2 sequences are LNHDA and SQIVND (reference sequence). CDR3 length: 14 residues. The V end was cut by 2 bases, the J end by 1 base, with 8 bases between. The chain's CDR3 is CASSISGLNYGYTF. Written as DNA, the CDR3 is TGTGCCAGTAGTATATCAGGCCTTAACTATGGCTACACCTTC.

The CDR3 protein is CASKTIAGCANNEQFF. The CDR3 coding sequence is TGCGCCAGCAAGACTATTGCGGGTTGTGCTAACAATGAGCAGTTCTTC. The J gene is TRBJ2-1, the V gene TRBV10-1; possible D gene TRBD2, 5 bases. Germline V CDR1 and CDR2: WNHNN, SYGVQD (reference sequence). Trimming shortened V by 7 bases and J by 5 bases, and 21 bases separated the two germline ends. The CDR3 covers 16 residues.

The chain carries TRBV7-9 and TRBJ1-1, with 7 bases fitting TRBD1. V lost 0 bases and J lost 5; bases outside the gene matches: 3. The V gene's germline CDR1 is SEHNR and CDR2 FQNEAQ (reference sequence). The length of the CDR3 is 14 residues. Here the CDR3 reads CASSLALQGTEAFF. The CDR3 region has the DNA TGTGCCAGCAGCTTAGCCTTACAGGGGACTGAAGCTTTCTTT.